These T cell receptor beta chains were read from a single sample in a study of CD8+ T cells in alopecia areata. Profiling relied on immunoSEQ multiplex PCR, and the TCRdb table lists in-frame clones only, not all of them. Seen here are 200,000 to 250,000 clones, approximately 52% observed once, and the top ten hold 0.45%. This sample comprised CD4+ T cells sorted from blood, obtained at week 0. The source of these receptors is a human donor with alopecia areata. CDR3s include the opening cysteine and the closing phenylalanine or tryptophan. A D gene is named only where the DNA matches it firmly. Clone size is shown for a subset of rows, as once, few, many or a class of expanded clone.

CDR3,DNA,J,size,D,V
CASSSRVVTGELFF,TGTGCCAGTTCCTCCCGGGTAGTCACCGGGGAGCTGTTTTTT,TRBJ2-2,-,-,TRBV2
CASSNGMNTEAFF,TGTGCCAGCAGCAACGGGATGAACACTGAAGCTTTCTTT,TRBJ1-1,few,-,TRBV6-5
CASSPRVVWSYNSPLHF,TGTGCCAGCAGTCCCCGAGTGGTATGGTCCTATAATTCACCCCTCCACTTT,TRBJ1-6,-,-,TRBV2
CASSPIAGVHGDTQYF,TGTGCCAGCAGCCCGATAGCGGGAGTGCATGGAGATACGCAGTATTTT,TRBJ2-3,few,TRBD2,TRBV7-9
CASSQPTSGDYEQYF,TGCGCCAGCAGCCAACCGACTAGCGGGGACTACGAGCAGTACTTC,TRBJ2-7,-,TRBD2,TRBV4-1
CASSGNEQFF,TGTGCCAGCAGCGGGAATGAGCAGTTCTTC,TRBJ2-1,few,-,TRBV28
CASSDRVTGNTEAFF,TGTGCCAGCAGTGACAGGGTGACCGGGAACACTGAAGCTTTCTTT,TRBJ1-1,once,TRBD1,TRBV6-6
CAWSVQGLGTQYF,TGTGCCTGGAGTGTACAGGGCCTGGGGACCCAGTACTTC,TRBJ2-5,-,-,TRBV30
CASSARVGSGLAGGDEQFF,TGTGCCAGCAGTGCCCGGGTTGGGTCGGGACTAGCGGGAGGGGATGAGCAGTTCTTC,TRBJ2-1,-,TRBD2,TRBV9
CASSPEGYSYEQYF,TGTGCCAGCAGTCCAGAGGGGTACAGCTACGAGCAGTACTTC,TRBJ2-7,-,-,TRBV27
CAWANRASFVTEAFF,TGTGCCTGGGCCAACAGGGCTTCCTTCGTCACTGAAGCTTTCTTT,TRBJ1-1,-,-,TRBV30
CAWTLRRAGATRKHTEAFF,TGTGCCTGGACCTTACGCCGGGCGGGGGCGACGAGGAAGCACACTGAAGCTTTCTTT,TRBJ1-1,once,-,TRBV30
CASSRGQVDEQYF,TGTGCCAGCAGCCGAGGACAGGTGGACGAGCAGTACTTC,TRBJ2-7,-,TRBD1,TRBV11-2
CASSYRDTQETQYF,TGTGCCAGCAGTTACAGGGACACGCAAGAGACCCAGTACTTC,TRBJ2-5,-,-,TRBV6-6
CASSGSGQDGYTF,TGTGCCAGCAGCGGGTCGGGACAGGACGGCTACACCTTC,TRBJ1-2,-,TRBD1,TRBV2
CASSIKVMNTEAFF,TGTGCCAGTAGTATAAAGGTCATGAACACTGAAGCTTTCTTT,TRBJ1-1,few,-,TRBV19
CSVTRGGAGETQYF,TGCAGCGTTACACGAGGGGGCGCGGGGGAGACCCAGTACTTC,TRBJ2-5,-,-,TRBV29-1
CASTLQAGELFF,TGTGCCAGCACCCTCCAGGCCGGGGAGCTGTTTTTT,TRBJ2-2,-,-,TRBV2
CASSFPGPYTDTQYF,TGTGCCAGCAGCTTTCCGGGACCCTACACAGATACGCAGTATTTT,TRBJ2-3,-,-,TRBV11-2
CSVEQGGGYEQYF,TGCAGCGTTGAACAGGGCGGTGGCTACGAGCAGTACTTC,TRBJ2-7,few,-,TRBV29-1
CASRGPDSYGPLHF,TGTGCCAGCAGGGGACCGGACAGCTACGGACCCCTCCACTTT,TRBJ1-6,-,-,TRBV2
CASFGRGTNYGYTF,TGTGCCAGCTTTGGGCGAGGGACTAACTATGGCTACACCTTC,TRBJ1-2,-,-,TRBV6-5
CASSEQTGGNQPQHF,TGTGCCAGCAGTGAACAGACAGGGGGCAATCAGCCCCAGCATTTT,TRBJ1-5,-,TRBD1,TRBV6-1
CASSLVPGQGNEQFF,TGCGCCAGCAGCTTGGTCCCGGGACAGGGGAATGAGCAGTTCTTC,TRBJ2-1,-,TRBD1,TRBV5-1
CASSSPITAPYEQYF,TGCGCCAGCAGCTCCCCGATTACGGCCCCCTACGAGCAGTACTTC,TRBJ2-7,-,-,TRBV5-1
CASTIAGGSTDTQYF,TGTGCCAGCACCATAGCGGGGGGTAGCACAGATACGCAGTATTTT,TRBJ2-3,-,TRBD2,TRBV7-9
CASSYTGEVYGYTF,TGCGCCAGCAGCTATACAGGGGAAGTTTATGGCTACACCTTC,TRBJ1-2,-,TRBD1,TRBV5-1
CASSLTTGTQYF,TGTGCCAGCAGCCTGACCACCGGTACGCAGTATTTT,TRBJ2-3,few,-,TRBV7-9
CASSLGSDYEQYF,TGTGCCAGCAGCTTAGGCTCAGACTACGAGCAGTACTTC,TRBJ2-7,-,-,TRBV7-6
CASSVGGRGYTDTQYF,TGTGCCAGCAGCGTAGGCGGACGGGGCTACACAGATACGCAGTATTTT,TRBJ2-3,-,-,TRBV9
CASSSQQGNTEAFF,TGCGCCAGCAGCTCCCAACAGGGGAACACTGAAGCTTTCTTT,TRBJ1-1,-,-,TRBV5-1
CAWSPGTVGSYQHF,TGTGCCTGGAGCCCCGGGACAGTAGGATCTTACCAGCATTTT,TRBJ1-5,-,TRBD1,TRBV30
CASSLWVGNEQFF,TGTGCCAGCAGTCTATGGGTCGGCAATGAGCAGTTCTTC,TRBJ2-1,few,-,TRBV5-8
CASSPGGGRGTEAFF,TGTGCCAGCAGCCCTGGGGGGGGTAGGGGCACTGAAGCTTTCTTT,TRBJ1-1,-,-,TRBV9
CASADRFYSGANVLTF,TGTGCCAGCGCGGACAGGTTTTACTCTGGGGCCAACGTCCTGACTTTC,TRBJ2-6,few,-,TRBV21-1
CASSHPPTSGLYNEQFF,TGTGCCAGCAGCCACCCCCCAACTAGCGGCCTCTACAATGAGCAGTTCTTC,TRBJ2-1,-,TRBD2,TRBV27
CAISGQGSTEAFF,TGTGCCATCTCCGGACAGGGAAGCACTGAAGCTTTCTTT,TRBJ1-1,-,TRBD1,TRBV10-3
CASSTGPYEQYF,TGTGCCAGCAGCACTGGACCCTACGAGCAGTACTTC,TRBJ2-7,-,-,TRBV2
CAWSAQGYGYTF,TGTGCCTGGAGTGCCCAGGGGTATGGCTACACCTTC,TRBJ1-2,-,-,TRBV30
CASSKQGGSTGELFF,TGTGCCAGCAGTAAGCAGGGAGGGAGCACCGGGGAGCTGTTTTTT,TRBJ2-2,-,TRBD2,TRBV25-1
CASSVQGLESDTQYF,TGTGCCAGCAGCGTACAGGGATTGGAATCAGATACGCAGTATTTT,TRBJ2-3,few,-,TRBV11-2
CASSVDSHEQYF,TGCGCCAGCAGCGTGGACAGCCACGAGCAGTACTTC,TRBJ2-7,few,-,TRBV5-1
CASSLVGGKYEQYF,TGTGCCAGCAGCTTGGTGGGAGGCAAATACGAGCAGTACTTC,TRBJ2-7,-,-,TRBV5-6
CASSLETDTQYF,TGCGCCAGCAGCTTGGAGACAGATACGCAGTATTTT,TRBJ2-3,few,-,TRBV5-1
CSVYLPNEQFF,TGCAGTGTATATCTCCCCAATGAGCAGTTCTTC,TRBJ2-1,-,-,TRBV29-1
CASSDDRGNYEQYF,TGTGCCAGCAGTGACGACAGGGGGAACTACGAGCAGTACTTC,TRBJ2-7,-,TRBD1,TRBV2
CAWVGQAIYGYTF,TGTGCCTGGGTGGGACAGGCGATCTATGGCTACACCTTC,TRBJ1-2,-,TRBD1,TRBV30
CASSAGLLKTNTQYF,TGTGCCAGCAGTGCGGGACTACTAAAAACCAATACGCAGTATTTT,TRBJ2-3,-,TRBD2,TRBV27
CASTLQGPSEAFF,TGTGCCAGCACCCTACAGGGGCCGAGCGAAGCTTTCTTT,TRBJ1-1,-,TRBD1,TRBV2
CAISDPDFYEQYF,TGTGCCATCAGTGACCCCGACTTCTACGAGCAGTACTTC,TRBJ2-7,few,-,TRBV10-3
CASSQDGYNTDTQYF,TGCGCCAGCAGCCAAGATGGCTACAACACAGATACGCAGTATTTT,TRBJ2-3,few,-,TRBV4-1
CASSLRSMGYTF,TGTGCCAGCAGTTTACGGAGTATGGGCTACACCTTC,TRBJ1-2,few,-,TRBV27
CASRGIETQYF,TGTGCCAGCAGGGGAATAGAGACCCAGTACTTC,TRBJ2-5,-,-,TRBV2
CASSYLYEQYF,TGTGCCAGCAGTTACCTTTACGAGCAGTACTTC,TRBJ2-7,-,-,TRBV6-5
CASSLGGTEGPEQYF,TGCGCCAGCAGCTTGGGCGGGACTGAGGGTCCCGAGCAGTACTTC,TRBJ2-7,-,-,TRBV5-1
CAWSRTENYGYTF,TGTGCCTGGAGTCGGACAGAGAACTATGGCTACACCTTC,TRBJ1-2,-,-,TRBV30
CASSPHISGTGSLRTEAFF,TGTGCCAGCAGCCCGCATATTTCCGGGACAGGGAGTTTGCGGACTGAAGCTTTCTTT,TRBJ1-1,few,TRBD1,TRBV7-8
CASGRKNQPQHF,TGTGCCAGCGGACGGAAGAATCAGCCCCAGCATTTT,TRBJ1-5,-,-,TRBV27
CASSLDLGGGGNTIYF,TGTGCCAGCAGCTTGGACCTCGGAGGAGGAGGAAACACCATATATTTT,TRBJ1-3,once,-,TRBV5-6
CASSQPRTSLGIQYF,TGCGCCAGCAGCCAACCTCGGACTAGCTTGGGCATTCAGTACTTC,TRBJ2-4,-,TRBD2,TRBV4-1